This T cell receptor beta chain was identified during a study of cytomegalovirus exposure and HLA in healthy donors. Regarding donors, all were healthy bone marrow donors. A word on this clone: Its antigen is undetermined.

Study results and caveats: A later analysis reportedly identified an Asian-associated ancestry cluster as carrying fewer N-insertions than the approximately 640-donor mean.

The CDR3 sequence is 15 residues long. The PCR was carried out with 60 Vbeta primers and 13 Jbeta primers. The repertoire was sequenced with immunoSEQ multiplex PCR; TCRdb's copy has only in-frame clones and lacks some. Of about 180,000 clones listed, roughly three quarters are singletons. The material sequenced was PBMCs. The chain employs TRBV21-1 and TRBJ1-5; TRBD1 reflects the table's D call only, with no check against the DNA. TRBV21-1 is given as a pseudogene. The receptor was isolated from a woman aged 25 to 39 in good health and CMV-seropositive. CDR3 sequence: CASSARTGSRQPQHF. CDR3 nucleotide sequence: TGTGCCAGCAGCGCTCGGACAGGGAGTAGGCAGCCCCAGCATTTT.